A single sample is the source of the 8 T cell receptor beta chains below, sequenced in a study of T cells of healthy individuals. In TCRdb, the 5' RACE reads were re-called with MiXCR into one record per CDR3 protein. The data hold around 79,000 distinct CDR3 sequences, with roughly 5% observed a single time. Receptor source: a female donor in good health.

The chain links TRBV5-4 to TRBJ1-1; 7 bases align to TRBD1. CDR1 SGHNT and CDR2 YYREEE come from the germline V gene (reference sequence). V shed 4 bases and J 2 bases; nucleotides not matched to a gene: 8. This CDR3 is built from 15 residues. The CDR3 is CASSLGQSVNTEAFF. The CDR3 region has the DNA TGTGCCAGCAGCCTGGGACAGTCAGTTAACACTGAAGCTTTCTTT.

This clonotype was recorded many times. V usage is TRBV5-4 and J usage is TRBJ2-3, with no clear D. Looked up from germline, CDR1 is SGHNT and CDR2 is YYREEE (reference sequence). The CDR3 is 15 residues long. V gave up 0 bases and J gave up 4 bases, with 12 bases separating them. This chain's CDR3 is CASSLGGSQSDTQYF. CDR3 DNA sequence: TGTGCCAGCAGCTTGGGGGGTAGTCAATCAGATACGCAGTATTTT.

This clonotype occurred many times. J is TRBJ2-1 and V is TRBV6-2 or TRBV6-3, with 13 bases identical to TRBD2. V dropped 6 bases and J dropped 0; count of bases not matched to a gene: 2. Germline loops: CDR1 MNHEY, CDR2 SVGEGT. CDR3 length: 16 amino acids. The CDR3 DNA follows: TGTGCCAGCAGACTAGCGGGAGGGAGCTCCTACAATGAGCAGTTCTTC. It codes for CASRLAGGSSYNEQFF.

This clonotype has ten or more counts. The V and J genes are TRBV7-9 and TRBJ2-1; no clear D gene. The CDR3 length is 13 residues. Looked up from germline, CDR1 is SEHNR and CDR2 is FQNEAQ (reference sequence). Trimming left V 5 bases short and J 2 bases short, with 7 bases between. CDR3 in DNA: TGTGCCAGCAGCCCGTCAGCCTACAATGAGCAGTTCTTC. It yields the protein CASSPSAYNEQFF.

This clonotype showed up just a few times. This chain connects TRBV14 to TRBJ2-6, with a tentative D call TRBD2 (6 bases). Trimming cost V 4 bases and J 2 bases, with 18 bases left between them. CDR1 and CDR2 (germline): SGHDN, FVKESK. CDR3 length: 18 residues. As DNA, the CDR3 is TGTGCCAGCAGCCGGGGACTCACGGCAAGCACTGGGGCCAACGTCCTGACTTTC. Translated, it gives CASSRGLTASTGANVLTF.

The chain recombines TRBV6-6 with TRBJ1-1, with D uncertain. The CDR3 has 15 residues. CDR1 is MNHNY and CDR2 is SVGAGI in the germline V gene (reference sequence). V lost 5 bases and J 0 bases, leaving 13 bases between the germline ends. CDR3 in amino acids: CASSPRREVNTEAFF. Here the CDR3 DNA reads TGTGCCAGCAGTCCACGTAGGGAGGTGAACACTGAAGCTTTCTTT.

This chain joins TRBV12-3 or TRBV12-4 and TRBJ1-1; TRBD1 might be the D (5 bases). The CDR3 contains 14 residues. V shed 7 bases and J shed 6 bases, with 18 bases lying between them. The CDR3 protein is CASILRGGRSEAFF. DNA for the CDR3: TGTGCCAGCATTTTGAGGGGAGGTAGATCTGAAGCTTTCTTT.

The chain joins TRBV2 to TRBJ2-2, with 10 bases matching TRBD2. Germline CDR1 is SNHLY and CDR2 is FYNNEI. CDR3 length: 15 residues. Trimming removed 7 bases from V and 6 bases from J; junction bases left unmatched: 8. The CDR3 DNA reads TGTGCCAGCAAGTCTAGCGGGAGAGGGTCCGGGGAGCTGTTTTTT. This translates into CASKSSGRGSGELFF.